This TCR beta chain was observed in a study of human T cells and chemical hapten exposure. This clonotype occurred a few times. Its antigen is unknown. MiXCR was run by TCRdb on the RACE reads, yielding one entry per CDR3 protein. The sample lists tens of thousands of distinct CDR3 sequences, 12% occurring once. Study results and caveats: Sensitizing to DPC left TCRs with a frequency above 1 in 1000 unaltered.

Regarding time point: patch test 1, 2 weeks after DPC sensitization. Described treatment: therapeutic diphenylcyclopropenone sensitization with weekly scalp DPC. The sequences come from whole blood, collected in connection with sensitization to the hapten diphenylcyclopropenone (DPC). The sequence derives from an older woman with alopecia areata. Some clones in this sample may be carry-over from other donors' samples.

DNA of the CDR3: TGTGCCAGCAGTGAATCTAGGACAGGGGCCCAGGACGAGCAGTACTTC. Residues: CASSESRTGAQDEQYF. The genes are TRBV25-1 and TRBJ2-7; TRBD1 aligns across 9 bases. The germline V gene has CDR1 MGHDK and CDR2 SYGVNS. V shed 1 base, J shed 5 bases, and the junction held 9 bases outside the gene matches. The CDR3 is made up of 16 amino acids.